This entry lists 27 T cell receptor beta chains sequenced from one sample in a study of blood T cell repertoires in COVID-19 (dated by TCRdb to the early 2020s). Libraries were prepared through the immunoSEQ multiplex PCR assay. TCRdb holds this immuneACCESS table with in-frame rearrangements only. Some clones are missing; in checked studies, unresolved V genes explain under half, and the rest has no known cause. The table for this sample lists some 290,000 clones; 86% of them were counted only once. The ten largest clones add up to about 4% of the sample. The sample was peripheral blood. These receptors were taken from a man aged 18 to 30 with active or convalescent COVID-19.

The chain recombines TRBV6-5 with TRBJ2-7; D not certain. From germline, CDR1 is MNHEY and CDR2 SVGAGI. This CDR3 comprises 14 residues. The V end was cut by 0 bases, the J end by 2 bases, with 8 bases between. DNA of the CDR3: TGTGCCAGCAGTTACTCTACAGCTACCTACGAGCAGTACTTC. Translating it yields CASSYSTATYEQYF.

The rearrangement joins TRBV19 to TRBJ1-6; D is unresolved. V shed 3 bases and J shed 7 bases, with 19 bases lying between them. The germline CDR1 and CDR2 sequences are LNHDA and SQIVND (reference sequence). This CDR3 is built from 17 residues. CDR3 in DNA: TGTGCCAGTAGTATGAAGATGGCCACGAGGTTGAATTCACCCCTCCACTTT. Translated: CASSMKMATRLNSPLHF.

This clone appeared many times. The V call is TRBV20-1, the J call TRBJ1-2, with D possibly TRBD1 on 5 matching bases. Germline CDR1 is DFQATT and CDR2 is SNEGSKA (reference sequence). This CDR3 spans 12 amino acids. The ends were cut back, 3 bases at V and 7 bases at J, with 12 bases in the middle. CDR3 in amino acids: CSASLGDSGYTF. In DNA form, the CDR3 reads TGCAGTGCTAGTTTAGGGGATAGTGGCTACACCTTC.

The chain links TRBV4-1 to TRBJ2-5; no reliable D call. Germline CDR1 reads MGHRA; CDR2 reads YSYEKL. V lost 3 bases and J lost 5, with 10 bases in between. The CDR3 spans 13 residues. The CDR3 nucleotides read TGCGCCAGCAGCCAGACTTTGGAGGAGACCCAGTACTTC. It specifies CASSQTLEETQYF.

V and J are TRBV27 and TRBJ1-4; D unresolved. With 2 bases removed from V and 4 bases from J, the gap between germline ends came to 5 bases. CDR3 length: 13 amino acids. CDR1 and CDR2 (germline): MNHEY, SMNVEV (reference sequence). As DNA, the CDR3 is TGTGCCAGCAGTTTACGTAGTAATGAAAAACTGTTTTTT. Protein sequence: CASSLRSNEKLFF. Looking up the rest from reference TRBV27 and TRBJ1-4 gives the full variable domain: EAQVTQNPRYLITVTGKKLTVTCSQNMNHEYMSWYRQDPGLGLRQIYYSMNVEVTDKGDVPEGYKVSRKEKRNFPLILESPSPNQTSLYFCASSLRSNEKLFFGSGTQLSVL.

The rearrangement joins TRBV4-1 to TRBJ2-1, with D unclear. Trimming pared 4 bases from V and 3 bases from J, leaving 13 bases between. Germline V lookup: CDR1 MGHRA, CDR2 YSYEKL. The CDR3 spans 15 residues. This CDR3 reads CASSRAVTFYNEQFF. In DNA form, the CDR3 reads TGCGCCAGCAGCCGCGCTGTGACTTTCTACAATGAGCAGTTCTTC.

This chain connects TRBV7-2 to TRBJ2-3, with a tentative D call TRBD2 (6 bases). With 1 base removed from V and 4 bases from J, the gap between germline ends came to 9 bases. The CDR3 loop spans 14 amino acids. CDR1 SGHTA and CDR2 FQGNSA come from the germline V gene. The CDR3 region is CASSLVAEADTQYF. In DNA, the CDR3 is TGTGCCAGCAGCTTAGTAGCGGAAGCAGATACGCAGTATTTT.

The chain combines TRBV12-3 or TRBV12-4 with TRBJ1-5, with D possibly being TRBD1 (6 bases). Trimming left V 7 bases short and J 4 bases short, with 11 bases between. CDR3 length: 13 residues. CDR3 residues: CASTVDSNQPQHF. The CDR3 nucleotides are TGTGCCAGCACCGTGGACAGTAATCAGCCCCAGCATTTT.

J is TRBJ1-6 and V is TRBV19; D possibly corresponds to TRBD1 (5 bases). The germline V gene encodes CDR1 LNHDA and CDR2 SQIVND (reference sequence). This CDR3 has 17 residues. The V and J ends lost 5 bases and 0 bases respectively, with 14 bases between them. CDR3 amino acids: CASSRRGGDSYNSPLHF. CDR3 nucleotides: TGTGCCAGTAGTCGGCGGGGGGGAGACTCCTATAATTCACCCCTCCACTTT. Using reference TRBV19 and TRBJ1-6 for the parts outside the CDR3, the full variable domain is DGGITQSPKYLFRKEGQNVTLSCEQNLNHDAMYWYRQDPGQGLRLIYYSQIVNDFQKGDIAEGYSVSREKKESFPLTVTSAQKNPTAFYLCASSRRGGDSYNSPLHFGNGTRLTVT.

V gene TRBV20-1 combines with J gene TRBJ2-1; D unclear. CDR1 is DFQATT and CDR2 is SNEGSKA in the germline V gene (reference sequence). The CDR3 runs 11 residues. The V gene lost 6 bases and the J gene lost 4 bases, with 7 bases spanning the gap. CDR3 in DNA: TGCAGTGCCTCGAGGTACAATGAGCAGTTCTTC. The encoded protein is CSASRYNEQFF.

The chain employs TRBV5-1 and TRBJ2-5, with 7 bases lining up with TRBD1. The V and J ends lost 4 bases and 1 base, in that order; junction bases with no gene match: 4. Germline V gives CDR1 SGHRS, CDR2 YFSETQ. The length of the CDR3 is 14 residues. CDR3 loop: CASSTRDSQETQYF. The CDR3, as DNA: TGCGCCAGCAGCACAAGGGACAGCCAAGAGACCCAGTACTTC.

This chain links TRBV30 with TRBJ1-3, with TRBD1 matching over 8 bases. Germline CDR1 and CDR2: GTSNPN and SVGIG (reference sequence). V lost 8 bases and J lost 2; bases outside the gene matches: 8. The CDR3 contains 14 residues. This CDR3 is CAGNSGGTGNTIYF. The CDR3 bases are TGTGCCGGCAACTCAGGGGGCACTGGAAACACCATATATTTT.

This chain connects TRBV4-3 to TRBJ1-5, with 8 bases aligning to TRBD1. V was pared by 4 bases and J by 5 bases, with 7 bases of the junction left unmatched. Germline CDR1 and CDR2: LGHNA and YSLEER. This CDR3 contains 15 residues. Here the CDR3 DNA reads TGCGCCAGCAGCCCAGACAGGGGAGGGGATCAGCCCCAGCATTTT. Amino acids: CASSPDRGGDQPQHF.

This chain links TRBV4-1 with TRBJ2-5; 7 bases align to TRBD2. Looked up from germline, CDR1 is MGHRA and CDR2 is YSYEKL. The CDR3 consists of 16 residues. J gave up 1 base and V 3 bases, and 8 bases lay outside the gene matches. The CDR3 is CASSQGEGWGQETQYF. The CDR3 nucleotides read TGCGCCAGCAGCCAGGGGGAGGGTTGGGGCCAAGAGACCCAGTACTTC.

The chain couples TRBV30 to TRBJ2-1; D not certain. CDR1 is GTSNPN, CDR2 SVGIG, per germline (reference sequence). The CDR3 length is 14 residues. V was clipped by 5 bases and J by 0 bases, with 11 bases between them. The CDR3 DNA reads as TGTGCCTGGGGGCCGATTAGCTCCTACAATGAGCAGTTCTTC. Its protein product is CAWGPISSYNEQFF.

This clone was recorded only once. The chain has TRBV10-3 and TRBJ1-2; 10 nucleotides align to TRBD1. V gave up 9 bases and J gave up 2 bases; unmatched junction bases: 3. The CDR3 has 13 amino acids. Looked up from germline, CDR1 is ENHRY and CDR2 is SYGVKD. CDR3 residues: CAILGQGNYGYTF. The CDR3 DNA sequence: TGTGCCATTTTGGGACAGGGGAACTATGGCTACACCTTC.

CDR3 DNA: TGCAGCGTCGCATCGGGACAGGGGATAAGTTCGAGAGGTGGCTACACCTTC. As protein: CSVASGQGISSRGGYTF. The chain recombines TRBV29-1 with TRBJ1-2; TRBD1 aligns across 10 bases. The CDR3 sequence is 17 residues long. The germline V gene encodes CDR1 SQVTM and CDR2 ANQGSEA. V lost 6 bases and J lost 7; bases outside the gene matches: 20.

The chain uses TRBV5-1 and TRBJ1-6; no definite D call. This CDR3 is 14 amino acids long. V was pared by 0 bases and J by 7 bases, with 8 bases between. Germline V gives CDR1 SGHRS, CDR2 YFSETQ. The CDR3 DNA sequence: TGCGCCAGCAGCTTGGCCCAGATAAATTCACCCCTCCACTTT. It specifies CASSLAQINSPLHF.

The rearrangement uses TRBV5-6 and TRBJ2-1; weak D call: TRBD1 (6 bases). This CDR3 contains 16 residues. Germline assignment: CDR1 SGHDT and CDR2 YYEEEE. Trimming took 0 bases from V and 2 from J, leaving 12 bases between them. The CDR3 loop is CASSLVLDSPYNEQFF. CDR3 bases: TGTGCCAGCAGCTTGGTCTTGGACAGTCCCTACAATGAGCAGTTCTTC.

The chain joins TRBV6-5 to TRBJ1-4; 8 bases are a match to TRBD1. In germline, CDR1 is MNHEY, CDR2 SVGAGI. This CDR3 is built from 14 residues. Germline trimming cut 6 bases from V and 7 bases from J; bases unmatched to any gene: 7. CDR3 in amino acids: CASRAGGAGEKLFF. The CDR3 nucleotides read TGTGCCAGCAGGGCAGGGGGCGCGGGTGAAAAACTGTTTTTT.

The rearrangement uses TRBV10-3 and TRBJ2-5; 7 bases agree with TRBD2. With 10 bases clipped from V and 6 bases from J, the junction kept 20 bases outside the gene matches. From germline, CDR1 is ENHRY and CDR2 SYGVKD. The CDR3 covers 16 residues. The CDR3 DNA is TGTGCCACTTCGGGAGAGAACAGCGGGGTAGAAAAGACCCAGTACTTC. Its protein is CATSGENSGVEKTQYF.

The chain has TRBV27 and TRBJ2-7; D perhaps matches TRBD2 (5 bases). Germline CDR1 reads MNHEY; CDR2 reads SMNVEV (reference sequence). Trimming cost V 5 bases and J 1 base, with 12 bases left between them. The CDR3 is 14 residues long. This CDR3 reads CASSSDPGSYEQYF. The CDR3 DNA reads TGTGCCAGCAGTAGCGATCCGGGGTCCTACGAGCAGTACTTC.

The chain employs TRBV4-2 and TRBJ2-5; D not resolved. Trimming took off 5 bases at V and 5 bases at J, with 6 bases between the two ends. The CDR3 sequence is 11 residues long. Germline V gene sequence: CDR1 LGHNA, CDR2 YNFKEQ. CDR3 residues: CASSSRETQYF. Written as DNA, the CDR3 is TGTGCCAGCAGCTCCAGGGAGACCCAGTACTTC.

The chain recombines TRBV3-1 (or the pseudogene TRBV3-2) with TRBJ2-5; D is unclear. This CDR3 is built from 13 residues. Germline V gene data show CDR1 as LGHDT and CDR2 as YNNKEL (reference sequence). The ends were cut back, 4 bases at V and 3 bases at J, with 9 bases in the middle. CDR3 protein: CASSPPPEETQYF. CDR3 nucleotide sequence: TGTGCCAGCAGCCCCCCCCCGGAAGAGACCCAGTACTTC.

The chain has TRBV28 and TRBJ2-1; TRBD2 matches 10 bases. Germline-derived CDR1 and CDR2 are MDHEN and SYDVKM. With V trimmed by 8 bases and J by 9 bases, 16 bases remained unmatched. The length of the CDR3 is 16 residues. CDR3 region: CASATQSASGRSEQFF. DNA of the CDR3: TGTGCCAGCGCTACCCAATCGGCTAGCGGGAGATCTGAGCAGTTCTTC.

V usage is TRBV18 and J usage is TRBJ1-2; perhaps TRBD1 as D (6 bases). The CDR3 totals 15 residues. Between the trimmed V and J ends, which lost 2 bases and 3 bases, there was a span of 13 bases. From germline, CDR1 is KGHSH and CDR2 LQKENI. The CDR3 nucleotides read TGTGCCAGCTCACCAAGCGCACAGGGAGACTATGGCTACACCTTC. Encoded protein: CASSPSAQGDYGYTF.

The V call is TRBV6-2 or TRBV6-3, the J call TRBJ2-7; D perhaps matches TRBD2 (6 bases). Per the germline V gene, CDR1 is MNHEY and CDR2 is SVGEGT. V was pared by 6 bases and J by 2 bases, with 23 bases between. There are 17 residues in the CDR3. The CDR3 loop is CASSSPVGTGGAYEQYF. The CDR3 DNA reads as TGTGCCAGCAGCTCGCCCGTTGGGACCGGAGGGGCCTACGAGCAGTACTTC.